These T cell receptor beta chains were read from a single sample in a study of OX40 agonist ivuxolimab in advanced cancers. The protocol was immunoSEQ multiplex PCR, while the TCRdb copy is restricted to in-frame clones and leaves out a portion. The data show about 40,000 clones, approximately 86% seen once. The sequences come from CD4+ or CD8+ T cells sorted from blood, collected in a trial of the OX40 agonist ivuxolimab. Receptors originate from an adult with an advanced solid tumor such as melanoma, head and neck, liver or kidney cancer. Both conserved end residues are part of each CDR3. D genes are given only for firm matches.

D gene: TRBD2
V gene: TRBV19
J gene: TRBJ2-5
CDR3 DNA: TGTGCCAGTAGAAGGGCTAGCGGGGGGGTTCAAGAGACCCAGTACTTC
CDR3 protein: CASRRASGGVQETQYF

D gene: NA
V gene: TRBV27
J gene: TRBJ2-2
CDR3 DNA: TGTGCCAGCAGTAGGGTGGGAAGGGTGTACACCGGGGAGCTGTTTTTT
CDR3 protein: CASSRVGRVYTGELFF

D gene: TRBD1
V gene: TRBV7-9
J gene: TRBJ1-2
CDR3 DNA: TGTGCCAGCAGCTTTGGGACAGGGCCAAACTATGGCTACACCTTC
CDR3 protein: CASSFGTGPNYGYTF

D gene: NA
V gene: TRBV7-2
J gene: TRBJ2-4
CDR3 DNA: TGTGCCAGCAGCAGGCCCGGGGCGGTCAAAAACATTCAGTACTTC
CDR3 protein: CASSRPGAVKNIQYF

D gene: NA
V gene: TRBV6-5
J gene: TRBJ1-2
CDR3 DNA: TGTGCCAGTGTCGGGGGGCAAGGCTACACCTTC
CDR3 protein: CASVGGQGYTF

D gene: NA
V gene: TRBV18
J gene: TRBJ2-3
CDR3 DNA: TGTGCCAGCTCAACCACAGATACGCAGTATTTT
CDR3 protein: CASSTTDTQYF

D gene: NA
V gene: TRBV19
J gene: TRBJ1-1
CDR3 DNA: TGTGCCAGTAGTAGGGGGGGGAAGAACACTGAAGCTTTCTTT
CDR3 protein: CASSRGGKNTEAFF

D gene: TRBD2
V gene: TRBV9
J gene: TRBJ2-5
CDR3 DNA: TGTGCCAGCAGCGTGGGACTAGCAGAGACCCAGTACTTC
CDR3 protein: CASSVGLAETQYF

D gene: NA
V gene: TRBV6-5
J gene: TRBJ1-2
CDR3 DNA: TGTGCCAGCAGTTACGGTGACAGGTCTAGTGGCTACACCTTC
CDR3 protein: CASSYGDRSSGYTF

D gene: TRBD1
V gene: TRBV5-1
J gene: TRBJ2-5
CDR3 DNA: TGCGCCAGCGGGTTCGGGACAGGGGTCTCTGAGCAGTACTTC
CDR3 protein: CASGFGTGVSEQYF

D gene: TRBD1
V gene: TRBV5-1
J gene: TRBJ2-2
CDR3 DNA: TGCGCCAGCAGCCCTTGGACAGGGCAATCCACCGGGGAGCTGTTTTTT
CDR3 protein: CASSPWTGQSTGELFF

D gene: TRBD1
V gene: TRBV5-1
J gene: TRBJ1-4
CDR3 DNA: TGCGCCAGCAGCAGGGACAGCCCGGCTGAAAAACTGTTTTTT
CDR3 protein: CASSRDSPAEKLFF

D gene: NA
V gene: TRBV6-6
J gene: TRBJ2-7
CDR3 DNA: TGTGCCGACGGTGGGGTGCTTCCGGTCTACGAGCAGTACTTC
CDR3 protein: CADGGVLPVYEQYF

D gene: TRBD1
V gene: TRBV7-2
J gene: TRBJ1-2
CDR3 DNA: TGTGCCAGCAGCTTTGGGGACAGGCGACGTCTTAACTATGGCTACACCTTC
CDR3 protein: CASSFGDRRRLNYGYTF

D gene: NA
V gene: TRBV7-9
J gene: TRBJ2-1
CDR3 DNA: TGTGCCAGCAGCTTAATAATAGCGGTCTCCTACAATGAGCAGTTCTTC
CDR3 protein: CASSLIIAVSYNEQFF